Listed below are T cell receptor beta chains from one sample, sequenced in a study of blood T cells in healthy people across ages. TCRdb processed the 5' RACE reads anew with MiXCR; each CDR3 protein has one entry. The repertoire holds some 900,000 distinct CDR3 sequences, with roughly 50% as singletons. Sequenced input: blood. Receptor source: a man aged 25 to 40 in good health. Both conserved end residues are part of each CDR3. A D gene is named only where the DNA matches it firmly. Size is omitted from some rows. Given values are once, few, many or a class for expanded clones.

D	V	J	size	DNA	CDR3
.	TRBV7-9	TRBJ2-1	few	TGTGCCAGCAGCCACCACACCGGATTTGATTACAATGAGCAGTTCTTC	CASSHHTGFDYNEQFF
.	TRBV7-9	TRBJ2-1	many	TGTGCCAGCAGCCCGGTCATGGGGAATGAGCAGTTCTTC	CASSPVMGNEQFF
TRBD2	TRBV7-2	TRBJ2-3	.	TGTGCCAGCAGCTTAGGGCGGGAGGGCCTTGTTTGGGCCGGACATCTAGATACGCAGTATTTT	CASSLGREGLVWAGHLDTQYF
.	TRBV4-1	TRBJ1-4	.	TGCGCCAGCAGCCCTTTCGTCGAAAATGAAAAACTGTTTTTT	CASSPFVENEKLFF
TRBD1	TRBV6-1	TRBJ1-5	.	TGTGCCAGCAGTGATACTTACAGGGGTAAGCAGCCCCAGCATTTT	CASSDTYRGKQPQHF
TRBD1	TRBV28	TRBJ2-7	.	TGTGCCAGCATCCTAGACAGGGGTTCCTACGAGCAGTACTTC	CASILDRGSYEQYF
.	TRBV4-1	TRBJ1-2	.	TGCGCCAGCAGCCCGTCGGGCGGGGCCTATTCCCTTGGCTACACCTTC	CASSPSGGAYSLGYTF
TRBD2	TRBV24-1	TRBJ2-5	.	TGTGCCACCAGTGAAGCAGGGCGGGGGACCGTAAACCAAGAGACCCAGTACTTC	CATSEAGRGTVNQETQYF
.	TRBV27	TRBJ2-3	few	TGTGCCAGCAGTTCCCTGGACAGAACAGATACGCAGTATTTT	CASSSLDRTDTQYF
.	TRBV5-1	TRBJ2-1	.	TGCGCCAGCAGCTTAGTACAATTTGGGGATGAGCAGTTCTTC	CASSLVQFGDEQFF
.	TRBV6-6	TRBJ1-1	.	TGTGCCAGCAGTTACCCCGATTACACTGAAGCTTTCTTT	CASSYPDYTEAFF
TRBD1	TRBV7-2	TRBJ1-4	.	TGTGCCAGCAGCTCGGCCGACAGGGGGCTTGGCGAAAAACTGTTTTTT	CASSSADRGLGEKLFF
TRBD2	TRBV11-3	TRBJ2-5	few	TGTGCCAGCAGCCACCGGACTAGCGGGGAGACTAAAGAGACCCAGTACTTC	CASSHRTSGETKETQYF
TRBD2	TRBV20-1	TRBJ2-7	.	TGCAGTGCTAGATCTAAAGGCGGGGGGGCCTACGAGCAGTACTTC	CSARSKGGGAYEQYF
TRBD2	TRBV20-1	TRBJ2-3	.	TGCAGTGCTCCTAAAGGGTCAGCGGGGGTGGGCACAGATACGCAGTATTTT	CSAPKGSAGVGTDTQYF
TRBD2	TRBV5-1	TRBJ2-7	.	TGCGCCAGCAGCTTGCTGCTAGCGGGGGATACTACCTACGAGCAGTACTTC	CASSLLLAGDTTYEQYF
.	TRBV14	TRBJ2-5	.	TGTGCCAGCAGCCAAGGGTTACCCGAGACCCAGTACTTC	CASSQGLPETQYF
.	TRBV15	TRBJ1-4	.	TGTGCCACCAGCAGAACCACCTCGCTTAATGAAAAACTGTTTTTT	CATSRTTSLNEKLFF
.	TRBV29-1	TRBJ2-1	.	TGCAGCGTTGAAGGGGCGTCGGATTCGCCCTACAATGAGCAGTTCTTC	CSVEGASDSPYNEQFF
.	TRBV11-3	TRBJ2-3	.	TGTGCCAGCAGCTTGAATGCCAATACGCAGTATTTT	CASSLNANTQYF
.	TRBV20-1	TRBJ2-7	few	TGCAGTGCTAGAGACCCGGGCCTTCGGTCCTACGAGCAGTACTTC	CSARDPGLRSYEQYF
.	TRBV7-2	TRBJ1-1	.	TGTGCCAGCAGCTTAAATCCGACCGAGATGAACACTGAAGCTTTCTTT	CASSLNPTEMNTEAFF
.	TRBV20-1	TRBJ2-1	few	TGCAGTGCTAGGAACAGGCGGTTCTACAATGAGCAGTTCTTC	CSARNRRFYNEQFF
TRBD2	TRBV6-5	TRBJ2-7	.	TGTGCCAGCAGACCCGGGCTAGCGGGGAGCAATGAGCAGTACTTC	CASRPGLAGSNEQYF
.	TRBV30	TRBJ1-6	few	TGTGCCTGGAGTGAAGGGGTTAATTCACCCCTCCACTTT	CAWSEGVNSPLHF
.	TRBV27	TRBJ2-7	.	TGTGCCAGCAGTTTATCAGGGGGGAACGTAAATTACGAGCAGTACTTC	CASSLSGGNVNYEQYF
.	TRBV4-3	TRBJ2-1	.	TGCGCCAGCAGCCAAGGAGAGGGCAATAAGCAGTTCTTC	CASSQGEGNKQFF
TRBD1	TRBV6-1	TRBJ1-2	.	TGTGCCAGCAGTGAGGTTGCAGGGGGCCTCTATGGCTACACCTTC	CASSEVAGGLYGYTF
TRBD1	TRBV7-9	TRBJ1-6	many	TGTGCCAGCAGCACGACAGGGGTTAATTCACCCCTCCACTTT	CASSTTGVNSPLHF
TRBD2	TRBV12-3/TRBV12-4	TRBJ2-7	.	TGTGCCAGCAGTTTAAAAAAGCGGGGGGGCTCCTACGAGCAGTACTTC	CASSLKKRGGSYEQYF
TRBD1	TRBV12-3/TRBV12-4	TRBJ1-6	few	TGTGCCAGCAGAGCCGGGACAGGGTGGAATTCACCCCTCCACTTT	CASRAGTGWNSPLHF
.	TRBV7-9	TRBJ2-7	few	TGTGCCAGCAGCCCAAACAGGGGAGGATCCTACGAGCAGTACTTC	CASSPNRGGSYEQYF
TRBD2	TRBV5-1	TRBJ2-1	.	TGCGCCAGCAGCTTGGTGCTCTTGGGACTAGCGGGTCGATTCAATGAGCAGTTCTTC	CASSLVLLGLAGRFNEQFF
.	TRBV7-2	TRBJ2-1	.	TGTGCCAGCAGCCCATTTCCTAGTGGGAGCTCCTACAATGAGCAGTTCTTC	CASSPFPSGSSYNEQFF
TRBD2	TRBV12-3/TRBV12-4	TRBJ2-7	.	TGTGCCGGCAGCCTAGCGGGGGGGGAATACAATGAGCAGTACTTC	CAGSLAGGEYNEQYF
.	TRBV29-1	TRBJ2-7	.	TGCAGCGTTGTTGCAGTCGATACCTACGAGCAGTACTTC	CSVVAVDTYEQYF
TRBD1	TRBV9	TRBJ1-2	.	TGTGCCAGCAGCACTCAAACCGGGACAGGGGGCAATGGCTACACCTTC	CASSTQTGTGGNGYTF
.	TRBV4-1	TRBJ2-5	.	TGCGCCAGCAGCCCCCATAGACTGCAAGAGACCCAGTACTTC	CASSPHRLQETQYF
TRBD1	TRBV4-1	TRBJ1-1	few	TGCGCCAGCAGCCAAGACAGACAGGGAGGCACTGAAGCTTTCTTT	CASSQDRQGGTEAFF
.	TRBV9	TRBJ2-2	.	TGTGCCAGCAGCGTAGGGGGGGACGGCACCGGGGAGCTGTTTTTT	CASSVGGDGTGELFF
.	TRBV15	TRBJ1-1	.	TGTGCCACCAGCTCAGGGACGACTGGCAGCACTGAAGCTTTCTTT	CATSSGTTGSTEAFF
.	TRBV16	TRBJ1-1	.	TGTGCCAGCAGCCAATTCAGGGGACCTGAAGCTTTCTTT	CASSQFRGPEAFF
TRBD2	TRBV29-1	TRBJ2-7	.	TGCAGTGGGGGAAAGGGGTCGGGAGGCAACGAGCAGTACTTC	CSGGKGSGGNEQYF
.	TRBV4-1	TRBJ1-6	few	TGCGCCAGCAGCCAAGAGCCGCCCAGTTATACCTATAATTCACCCCTCCACTTT	CASSQEPPSYTYNSPLHF
.	TRBV20-1	TRBJ2-1	many	TGCAGTGCTATCGTGAGTGGCTATGAGCAGTTCTTC	CSAIVSGYEQFF
TRBD2	TRBV4-3	TRBJ2-1	.	TGCGCCAGCAGCCAAGTCCCGGGGGGCTCCTACAATGAGCAGTTCTTC	CASSQVPGGSYNEQFF
TRBD2	TRBV6-5	TRBJ2-5	.	TGTGCCAGCAGTTACGGGTCGCGGGGGAACCAAGAGACCCAGTACTTC	CASSYGSRGNQETQYF
.	TRBV6-2/TRBV6-3	TRBJ2-3	few	TGTGCCAGCAGACACCCTGGTAATGCAGATACGCAGTATTTT	CASRHPGNADTQYF
TRBD1	TRBV10-3	TRBJ1-1	.	TGTGCCATCAGCCAAGGACAGGGGGCCACTGAAGCTTTCTTT	CAISQGQGATEAFF
.	TRBV9	TRBJ1-2	few	TGTGCCAGCAGCGTAGGTCAAGGGAGATCAGGAGATGGCTACACCTTC	CASSVGQGRSGDGYTF
.	TRBV5-5	TRBJ1-1	.	TGTGCCAGCAGCTTGGATGCAGGAACTACCCTGGTAGCTTTCTTT	CASSLDAGTTLVAFF
TRBD1	TRBV12-3/TRBV12-4	TRBJ2-5	.	TGTGCCAGCTCCCGAGGACAGGATCGAGGAGAGACCCAGTACTTC	CASSRGQDRGETQYF
TRBD2	TRBV27	TRBJ2-5	few	TGTGCTAGCAGCTTGGGGGAGGGAGAGACCCAGTACTTC	CASSLGEGETQYF
TRBD1	TRBV6-2/TRBV6-3	TRBJ1-1	few	TGTGCCAGCAGTTACCTGGCAGGGGGAGTGAACACTGAAGCTTTCTTT	CASSYLAGGVNTEAFF
.	TRBV6-5	TRBJ2-6	.	TGTGCCAGCAGTCCATATCCTGGGGCCAACGTCCTGACTTTC	CASSPYPGANVLTF